The next 26 T cell receptor beta chains were all read from a single sample in a study of blood T cell repertoires in COVID-19. Data came from immunoSEQ multiplex PCR; TCRdb stores just in-frame clones and leaves some out. The profile shows over 450,000 clones, roughly 91% of them singletons. Sample: peripheral blood. These receptors were obtained from a woman aged 45-60 years with COVID-19, enrolled during active disease.

V and J are TRBV11-3 and TRBJ1-3; no clear D. Germline loops: CDR1 SGHNT, CDR2 YENEEA. Trimming removed 5 bases from V and 4 bases from J, with 9 bases in between. CDR3 length equals 13 residues. The CDR3 here is CASSVSQGNTIYF. The CDR3 DNA sequence: TGTGCCAGCAGCGTCTCACAGGGAAACACCATATATTTT.

The rearrangement links TRBV19 to TRBJ1-1, with a possible D match to TRBD1 (6 bases). CDR1 is LNHDA, CDR2 SQIVND, per germline (reference sequence). The CDR3 extends over 14 amino acids. V lost 3 bases and J 1 base, leaving 9 bases between the germline ends. CDR3 region: CASSIMGQNTEAFF. CDR3 nucleotides: TGTGCCAGTAGTATTATGGGACAGAACACTGAAGCTTTCTTT.

The rearrangement uses TRBV29-1 and TRBJ1-1; 7 bases line up with TRBD1. CDR3 length equals 11 residues. Trimming cost V 7 bases and J 7 bases; bases outside gene matches: 6. The germline gives CDR1 SQVTM, CDR2 ANQGSEA. CDR3 loop: CSATTGNEAFF. The CDR3 DNA is TGCAGCGCTACGACAGGGAATGAAGCTTTCTTT.

V usage is TRBV2 and J usage is TRBJ2-3; D may be TRBD1 (5 bases). Trimming left V 5 bases short and J 1 base short, with 10 bases between. Germline-derived CDR1 and CDR2 are SNHLY and FYNNEI. The CDR3 runs 14 residues. CDR3 nucleotides: TGTGCCAGCAGTCCCCCAGGGCGCACAGATACGCAGTATTTT. Translating gives CASSPPGRTDTQYF.

The V gene is TRBV6-5, the J gene TRBJ1-4, with D perhaps TRBD1 (6 bases). There are 14 residues in the CDR3. From germline, CDR1 is MNHEY and CDR2 SVGAGI. Trimming shortened V by 6 bases and J by 6 bases, and 14 bases separated the two germline ends. The CDR3 DNA is TGTGCCAGCAGACCCGGGACACTTTATGAAAAACTGTTTTTT. This codes for CASRPGTLYEKLFF.

This CDR3 reads CASSSTLTLSSGEQYF. The DNA for the CDR3 is TGTGCCAGCAGCTCAACCCTAACCCTGTCCAGCGGGGAGCAGTACTTC. The chain links TRBV5-4 to TRBJ2-7; maybe TRBD2 (6 bases). Germline-derived CDR1 and CDR2 are SGHNT and YYREEE (reference sequence). The CDR3 covers 16 residues. V was shortened by 3 bases and J by 7 bases, with 23 bases between the two germline ends. Full variable domain (missing parts from reference TRBV5-4 and TRBJ2-7): ETGVTQSPTHLIKTRGQQVTLRCSSQSGHNTVSWYQQALGQGPQFIFQYYREEENGRGNFPPRFSGLQFPNYSSELNVNALELDDSALYLCASSSTLTLSSGEQYFGPGTRLTVT.

The CDR3 region has the DNA TGTGCCAGCAGCCAAGACAGGACAGGGTCCTCTGGGGATGGCTACACCTTC. Protein product: CASSQDRTGSSGDGYTF. The chain joins TRBV3-1 (or the pseudogene TRBV3-2) to TRBJ1-2; 8 bases are shared with TRBD1. V dropped 0 bases and J dropped 6; count of bases not matched to a gene: 12. Germline CDR1 reads LGHDT; CDR2 reads YNNKEL (reference sequence). This CDR3 spans 17 amino acids.

CDR3 amino acids: CASSSGQGTFAFF. CDR3 sequence (DNA): TGTGCCAGCAGTTCCGGACAGGGAACTTTTGCTTTCTTT. V usage is TRBV14 and J usage is TRBJ1-1; 8 bases map to TRBD1. Losses at the gene ends were 6 bases for V and 11 bases for J; bases not matched to a gene: 11. Germline V gives CDR1 SGHDN, CDR2 FVKESK. The CDR3 is 13 residues long.

This chain joins TRBV29-1 and TRBJ2-6; D might be TRBD1 (5 bases). Germline assignment: CDR1 SQVTM and CDR2 ANQGSEA. Trimming took 1 base from V and 0 from J, leaving 7 bases between them. The CDR3 extends over 15 amino acids. CDR3 DNA sequence: TGCAGCGTTGAAGGCGACAGCTCTGGGGCCAACGTCCTGACTTTC. This encodes CSVEGDSSGANVLTF.

The chain links TRBV2 to TRBJ2-3; D is ambiguous. There are 14 residues in the CDR3. Trimming left V 3 bases short and J 2 bases short, with 9 bases between. Germline V gives CDR1 SNHLY, CDR2 FYNNEI. This CDR3 reads CASSEGLYTDTQYF. The CDR3 nucleotides are TGTGCCAGCAGTGAGGGCCTCTACACAGATACGCAGTATTTT.

The V call is TRBV24-1, the J call TRBJ1-1; D unresolved. CDR3 length: 13 residues. V lost 6 bases, J lost 1 base, and 8 bases lay in between. Per the germline V gene, CDR1 is KGHDR and CDR2 is SFDVKD. This chain's CDR3 is CATSFRWNTEAFF. In nucleotides, the CDR3 is TGTGCCACCAGTTTCCGGTGGAACACTGAAGCTTTCTTT.

The chain combines TRBV5-1 with TRBJ1-1; 8 nucleotides align to TRBD1. CDR1 SGHRS and CDR2 YFSETQ come from the germline V gene. This CDR3 spans 15 amino acids. With V trimmed by 3 bases and J by 1 base, 5 bases remained unmatched. The CDR3 sequence: CASSWGGQGNTEAFF. CDR3 nucleotide sequence: TGCGCCAGCAGCTGGGGAGGACAGGGGAACACTGAAGCTTTCTTT. Full variable domain (rest looked up from reference TRBV5-1 and TRBJ1-1): KAGVTQTPRYLIKTRGQQVTLSCSPISGHRSVSWYQQTPGQGLQFLFEYFSETQRNKGNFPGRFSGRQFSNSRSEMNVSTLELGDSALYLCASSWGGQGNTEAFFGQGTRLTVV.

The chain employs TRBV10-3 and TRBJ2-5, with D possibly being TRBD1 (5 bases). Between the trimmed V and J ends, which lost 0 bases and 1 base, there was a span of 15 bases. The CDR3 has 17 residues. Germline V gene data show CDR1 as ENHRY and CDR2 as SYGVKD. This CDR3 reads CAISESKGLSTQETQYF. The CDR3 DNA sequence: TGTGCCATCAGTGAGTCCAAGGGGCTGAGTACCCAAGAGACCCAGTACTTC.

This sequence joins TRBV6-5 and TRBJ1-5, with D uncertain. CDR1 and CDR2 (germline): MNHEY, SVGAGI. The CDR3 runs to 13 residues. V was clipped by 6 bases and J by 0 bases, with 6 bases between them. CDR3 sequence reads: CASRRYSNQPQHF. For the CDR3, the DNA is TGTGCCAGCAGGCGGTATAGCAATCAGCCCCAGCATTTT.

The gene calls are TRBV3-1 (or the pseudogene TRBV3-2) and TRBJ2-1; 15 nucleotides line up with TRBD2. Unmatched junction bases numbered 6, after V lost 6 bases and J lost 6 bases. There are 16 residues in the CDR3. CDR1 is LGHDT, CDR2 YNNKEL, per germline (reference sequence). The CDR3 DNA follows: TGTGCCAGCAGGGAAGGACTAGCGGGGGGGCCCAATGAGCAGTTCTTC. This gives the protein CASREGLAGGPNEQFF.

V usage is TRBV6-5 and J usage is TRBJ1-2; possibly TRBD1 for D (6 bases). V shed 5 bases and J shed 4 bases, with 11 bases lying between them. Germline V gives CDR1 MNHEY, CDR2 SVGAGI. The CDR3 extends over 13 amino acids. CDR3 in DNA: TGTGCCAGCAGTCCGGACAGTTCCTATGGCTACACCTTC. Protein product: CASSPDSSYGYTF.

With regard to this clone: At the DNA level, this CDR3 is encoded by other sequences in the same sample as well. V usage is TRBV11-2 and J usage is TRBJ1-1; 7 bases are a match to TRBD1. The CDR3 consists of 12 residues. V trimming: 4 bases; J trimming: 5 bases; junction bases outside the gene matches: 1. Germline V CDR1 and CDR2: SGHAT, FQNNGV. CDR3 sequence: CASSSRGTEAFF. CDR3 nucleotides: TGTGCCAGCAGCTCCAGGGGGACTGAAGCTTTCTTT.

This chain joins TRBV7-9 and TRBJ1-1, with D unresolved. CDR1 and CDR2 (germline): SEHNR, FQNEAQ (reference sequence). Between the trimmed V and J ends, which lost 5 bases and 7 bases, there was a span of 14 bases. There are 13 residues in the CDR3. DNA of the CDR3: TGTGCCAGCAGCCGCGACACAACCTTTGAAGCTTTCTTT. Protein sequence: CASSRDTTFEAFF.

This chain uses TRBV13 with TRBJ1-5; tentatively, D is TRBD1 (5 bases). Germline V lookup: CDR1 PRHDT, CDR2 FYEKMQ (reference sequence). Deletions cut 0 bases from V and 2 bases from J, with 8 bases between. The CDR3 consists of 15 residues. The CDR3 reads CASSLGVGGNQPQHF. The DNA of the CDR3 is TGTGCCAGCAGCTTAGGCGTAGGGGGCAATCAGCCCCAGCATTTT.

This chain uses TRBV28 with TRBJ1-2, with D perhaps matching TRBD1 (6 bases). This CDR3 is built from 16 residues. Germline lookup yields CDR1 MDHEN and CDR2 SYDVKM. V dropped 4 bases and J dropped 3 bases, with 18 bases sitting between them. CDR3 nucleotides: TGTGCCAGCAGTTCCTTCTTAACGACAGGAGACTATGGCTACACCTTC. Translating it yields CASSSFLTTGDYGYTF.

In nucleotides, the CDR3 is TGTGCCAGCAGTTACAGTACCGGGACATTCGAAGCTTTCTTT. Its protein product is CASSYSTGTFEAFF. The chain couples TRBV6-5 to TRBJ1-1, with D possibly matching TRBD1 (6 bases). The CDR3 runs 14 residues. CDR1 is MNHEY, CDR2 SVGAGI, per germline. V was cut by 2 bases and J by 8 bases, with 15 bases left in between.

Here the CDR3 reads CASSLYRSSYNEQFF. The CDR3 coding sequence is TGTGCCAGCAGCTTATATAGAAGCTCCTACAATGAGCAGTTCTTC. This chain uses TRBV11-2 with TRBJ2-1; D uncertain. Germline V gives CDR1 SGHAT, CDR2 FQNNGV. V was trimmed by 2 bases and J by 0 bases, leaving 8 bases between them. CDR3 length equals 15 residues.

The chain combines TRBV4-2 with TRBJ2-1; D is uncertain. V lost 1 base to trimming and J lost 5 bases, with 15 bases between them. Germline V lookup: CDR1 LGHNA, CDR2 YNFKEQ. The CDR3 runs to 16 residues. CDR3 nucleotide sequence: TGTGCCAGCAGCCAAGTCTTGCAGGCGAATGACAATGAGCAGTTCTTC. It specifies CASSQVLQANDNEQFF.

The rearrangement uses TRBV5-1 and TRBJ2-3; D is possibly TRBD1 (6 bases). The CDR3 loop spans 17 amino acids. Germline CDR1 is SGHRS and CDR2 is YFSETQ. V was cut by 3 bases and J by 2 bases, with 19 bases left in between. DNA of the CDR3: TGCGCCAGCAGCTCGCGGACAGCCGGACCCCCCACAGATACGCAGTATTTT. Its protein is CASSSRTAGPPTDTQYF.

The V and J genes are TRBV6-4 and TRBJ1-2; D unresolved. CDR3 length: 14 residues. Germline lookup yields CDR1 MRHNA and CDR2 SNTAGT. Trimming removed 0 bases at V and 8 bases at J, with 13 bases between. This chain's CDR3 is CASSDSTDAGGYTF. In nucleotides, the CDR3 is TGTGCCAGCAGTGACTCGACTGATGCTGGGGGCTACACCTTC.

The chain has TRBV10-3 and TRBJ2-2; 7 bases align to TRBD2. The CDR3 runs 18 residues. CDR1 is ENHRY, CDR2 SYGVKD, per germline. After removal of 3 bases from V and 0 bases from J, the junction contained 10 bases not matched to a gene. CDR3 sequence: CAISDLLGAGANTGELFF. The CDR3 DNA is TGTGCCATCAGTGACCTTTTAGGGGCGGGGGCGAACACCGGGGAGCTGTTTTTT.